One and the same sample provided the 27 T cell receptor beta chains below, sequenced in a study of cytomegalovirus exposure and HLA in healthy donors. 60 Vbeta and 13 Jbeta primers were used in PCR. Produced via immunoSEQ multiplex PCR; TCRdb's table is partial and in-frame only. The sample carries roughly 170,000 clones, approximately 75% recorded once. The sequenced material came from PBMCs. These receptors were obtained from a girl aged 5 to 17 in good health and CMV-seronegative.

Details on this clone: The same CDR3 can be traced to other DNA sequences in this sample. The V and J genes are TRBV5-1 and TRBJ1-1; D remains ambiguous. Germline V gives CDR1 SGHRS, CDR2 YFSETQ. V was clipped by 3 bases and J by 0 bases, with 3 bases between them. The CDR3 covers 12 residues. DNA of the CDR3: TGCGCCAGCAGCTCAATGAACACTGAAGCTTTCTTT. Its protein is CASSSMNTEAFF.

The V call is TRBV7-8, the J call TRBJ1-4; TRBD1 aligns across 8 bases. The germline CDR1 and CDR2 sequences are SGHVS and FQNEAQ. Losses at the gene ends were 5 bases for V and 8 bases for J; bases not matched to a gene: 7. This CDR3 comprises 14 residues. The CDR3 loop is CASSQGQVEEKLFF. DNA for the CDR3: TGTGCCAGCAGCCAGGGACAGGTGGAGGAAAAACTGTTTTTT.

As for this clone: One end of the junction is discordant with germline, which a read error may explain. Here the CDR3 DNA reads TGTGCCAGTAGTGCGGGATATCACGCGCATTTT. This gives the protein CASSAGYHAHF. The chain couples TRBV19 to TRBJ1-4; D is uncertain. CDR3 length: 11 amino acids. The germline CDR1 and CDR2 sequences are LNHDA and SQIVND (reference sequence).

Here the CDR3 reads CASSPEGGRSPLHF. The CDR3 DNA reads as TGTGCCAGCTCACCAGAAGGGGGCCGATCACCCCTCCACTTT. The V call is TRBV18, the J call TRBJ1-6, with 7 bases aligning to TRBD1. The CDR3 is 14 amino acids. With V trimmed by 2 bases and J by 10 bases, 5 bases remained unmatched. CDR1 is KGHSH and CDR2 is LQKENI in the germline V gene.

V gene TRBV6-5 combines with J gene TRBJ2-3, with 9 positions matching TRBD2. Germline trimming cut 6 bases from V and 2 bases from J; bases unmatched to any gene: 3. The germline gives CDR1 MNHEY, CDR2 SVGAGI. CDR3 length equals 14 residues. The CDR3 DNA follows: TGTGCCAGCAGCCCTAGCGGGGTCACAGATACGCAGTATTTT. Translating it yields CASSPSGVTDTQYF.

Here the CDR3 DNA reads TGTGCCAGCAGCAAAATGGGGGGACAAGAGACCCAGTACTTC. It yields the protein CASSKMGGQETQYF. The genes are TRBV7-2 and TRBJ2-5; possibly TRBD2 for D (6 bases). The CDR3 length is 14 residues. With 5 bases removed from V and 2 bases from J, the gap between germline ends came to 12 bases. Per the germline V gene, CDR1 is SGHTA and CDR2 is FQGNSA.

CDR3 loop: CASSDTANYGYTF. As DNA, the CDR3 is TGTGCCAGCAGTGACACAGCTAACTATGGCTACACCTTC. V and J are TRBV6-5 and TRBJ1-2, with D unresolved. There are 13 residues in the CDR3. Germline V gene sequence: CDR1 MNHEY, CDR2 SVGAGI. Trimming removed 5 bases from V and 0 bases from J, with 7 bases in between.

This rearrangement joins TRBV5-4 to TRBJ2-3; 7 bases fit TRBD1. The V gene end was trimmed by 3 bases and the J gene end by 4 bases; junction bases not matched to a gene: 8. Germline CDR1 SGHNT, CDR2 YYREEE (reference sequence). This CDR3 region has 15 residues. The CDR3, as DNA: TGTGCCAGCAGCTCCCCCCCGACAGGGCCAGATACGCAGTATTTT. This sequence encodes CASSSPPTGPDTQYF.

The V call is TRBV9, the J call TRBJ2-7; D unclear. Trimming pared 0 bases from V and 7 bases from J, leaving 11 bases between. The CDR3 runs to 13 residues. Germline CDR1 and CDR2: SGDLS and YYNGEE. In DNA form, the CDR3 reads TGTGCCAGCAGCGTAGCTGTCACAGAAGAGCAGTACTTC. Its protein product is CASSVAVTEEQYF.

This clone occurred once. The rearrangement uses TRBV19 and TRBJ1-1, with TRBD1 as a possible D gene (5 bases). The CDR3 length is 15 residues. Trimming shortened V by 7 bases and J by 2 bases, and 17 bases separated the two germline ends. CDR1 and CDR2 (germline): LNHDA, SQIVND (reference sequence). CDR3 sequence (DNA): TGTGCCAGTATGGTGGGGCAGCCGTCCAACACTGAAGCTTTCTTT. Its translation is CASMVGQPSNTEAFF. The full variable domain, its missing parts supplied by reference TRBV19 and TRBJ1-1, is DGGITQSPKYLFRKEGQNVTLSCEQNLNHDAMYWYRQDPGQGLRLIYYSQIVNDFQKGDIAEGYSVSREKKESFPLTVTSAQKNPTAFYLCASMVGQPSNTEAFFGQGTRLTVV.

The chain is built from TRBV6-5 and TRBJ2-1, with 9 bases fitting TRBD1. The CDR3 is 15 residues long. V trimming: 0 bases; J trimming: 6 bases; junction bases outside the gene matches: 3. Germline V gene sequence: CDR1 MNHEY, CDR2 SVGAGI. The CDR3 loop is CASSYSGTGPNEQFF. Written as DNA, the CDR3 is TGTGCCAGCAGTTACTCCGGGACAGGGCCCAATGAGCAGTTCTTC.

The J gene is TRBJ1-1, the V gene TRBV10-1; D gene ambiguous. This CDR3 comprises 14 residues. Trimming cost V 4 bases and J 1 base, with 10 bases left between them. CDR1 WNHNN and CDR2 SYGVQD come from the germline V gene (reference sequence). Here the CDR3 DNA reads TGCGCCAGCAGTGGGGCAGGAGGGAACACTGAAGCTTTCTTT. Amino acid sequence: CASSGAGGNTEAFF.

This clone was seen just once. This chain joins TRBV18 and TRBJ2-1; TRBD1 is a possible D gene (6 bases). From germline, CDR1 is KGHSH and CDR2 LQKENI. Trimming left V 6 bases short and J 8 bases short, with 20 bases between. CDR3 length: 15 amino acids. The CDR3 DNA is TGTGCCAGCTCCCCCGGGACACTGGGCGGTGATGAGCAGTTCTTC. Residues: CASSPGTLGGDEQFF.

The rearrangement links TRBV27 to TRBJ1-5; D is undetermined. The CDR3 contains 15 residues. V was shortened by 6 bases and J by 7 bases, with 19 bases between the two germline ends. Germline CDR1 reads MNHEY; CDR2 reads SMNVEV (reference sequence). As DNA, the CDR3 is TGTGCCAGCAGCGTCGACCCTTCAACGAGGCAGCCCCAGCATTTT. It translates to CASSVDPSTRQPQHF.

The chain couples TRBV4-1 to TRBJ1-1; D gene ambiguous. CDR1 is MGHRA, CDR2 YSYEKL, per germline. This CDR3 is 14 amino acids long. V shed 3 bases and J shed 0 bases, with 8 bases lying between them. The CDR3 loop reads CASSQAGMNTEAFF. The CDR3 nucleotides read TGCGCCAGCAGCCAGGCAGGCATGAACACTGAAGCTTTCTTT.

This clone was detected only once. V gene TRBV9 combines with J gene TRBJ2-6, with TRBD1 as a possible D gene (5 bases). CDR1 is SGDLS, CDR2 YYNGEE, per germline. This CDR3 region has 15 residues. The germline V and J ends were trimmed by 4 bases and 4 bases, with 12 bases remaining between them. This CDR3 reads CASSPRVAGANVLTF. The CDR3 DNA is TGTGCCAGCAGCCCCAGGGTGGCGGGGGCCAACGTCCTGACTTTC.

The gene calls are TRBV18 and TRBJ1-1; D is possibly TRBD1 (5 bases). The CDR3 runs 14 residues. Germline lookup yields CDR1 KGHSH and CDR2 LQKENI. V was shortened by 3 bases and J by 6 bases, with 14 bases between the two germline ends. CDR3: CASSPTDVLAEAFF. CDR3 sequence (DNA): TGTGCCAGCTCACCGACAGACGTCTTGGCTGAAGCTTTCTTT.

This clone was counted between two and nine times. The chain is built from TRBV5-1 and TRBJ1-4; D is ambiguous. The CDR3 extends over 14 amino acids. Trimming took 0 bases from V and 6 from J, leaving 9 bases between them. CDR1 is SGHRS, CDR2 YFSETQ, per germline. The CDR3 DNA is TGCGCCAGCAGCTTGGGTCGAGCGGATGAAAAACTGTTTTTT. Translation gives CASSLGRADEKLFF.

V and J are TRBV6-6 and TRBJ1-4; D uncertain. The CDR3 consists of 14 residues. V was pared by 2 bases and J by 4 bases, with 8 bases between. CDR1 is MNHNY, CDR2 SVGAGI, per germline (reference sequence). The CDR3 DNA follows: TGTGCCAGCAGTTACAGCATGTTTAATGAAAAACTGTTTTTT. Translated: CASSYSMFNEKLFF.

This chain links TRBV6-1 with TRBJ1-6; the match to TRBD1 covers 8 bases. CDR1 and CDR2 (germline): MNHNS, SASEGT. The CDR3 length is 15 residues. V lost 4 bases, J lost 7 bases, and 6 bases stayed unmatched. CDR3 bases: TGTGCCAGCAGTGCAGGGGGCTGGACGAATTCACCCCTCCACTTT. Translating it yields CASSAGGWTNSPLHF.

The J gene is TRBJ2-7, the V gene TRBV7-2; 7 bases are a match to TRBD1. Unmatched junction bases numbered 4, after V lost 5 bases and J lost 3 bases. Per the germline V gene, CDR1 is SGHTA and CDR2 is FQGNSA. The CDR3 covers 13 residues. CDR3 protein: CASSGGQNYEQYF. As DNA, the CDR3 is TGTGCCAGCAGCGGGGGACAGAACTACGAGCAGTACTTC. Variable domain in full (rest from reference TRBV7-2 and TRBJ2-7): GAGVSQSPSNKVTEKGKDVELRCDPISGHTALYWYRQSLGQGLEFLIYFQGNSAPDKSGLPSDRFSAERTGGSVSTLTIQRTQQEDSAVYLCASSGGQNYEQYFGPGTRLTVT.

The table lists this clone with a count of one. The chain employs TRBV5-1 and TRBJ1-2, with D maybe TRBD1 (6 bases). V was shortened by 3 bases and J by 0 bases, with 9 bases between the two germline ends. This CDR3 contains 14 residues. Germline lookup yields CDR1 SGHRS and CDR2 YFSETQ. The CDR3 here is CASSWDIANYGYTF. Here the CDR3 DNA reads TGCGCCAGCAGCTGGGACATAGCTAACTATGGCTACACCTTC.

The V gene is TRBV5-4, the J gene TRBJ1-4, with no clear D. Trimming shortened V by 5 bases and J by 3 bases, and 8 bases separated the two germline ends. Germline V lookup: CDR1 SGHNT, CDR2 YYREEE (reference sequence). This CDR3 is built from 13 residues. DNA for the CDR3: TGTGCCAGCAGTCTTGCGTCTAATGAAAAACTGTTTTTT. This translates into CASSLASNEKLFF.

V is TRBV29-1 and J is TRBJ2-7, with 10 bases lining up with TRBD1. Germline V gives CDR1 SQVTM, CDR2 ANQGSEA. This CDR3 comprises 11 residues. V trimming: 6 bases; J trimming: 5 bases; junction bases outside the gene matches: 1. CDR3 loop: CSVGQGNEQYF. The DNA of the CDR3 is TGCAGCGTGGGACAGGGGAACGAGCAGTACTTC.

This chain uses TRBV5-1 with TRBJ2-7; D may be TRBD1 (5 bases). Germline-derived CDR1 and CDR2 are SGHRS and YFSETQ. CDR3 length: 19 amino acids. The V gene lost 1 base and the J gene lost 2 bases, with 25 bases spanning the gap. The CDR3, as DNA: TGCGCCAGCAGCTTGTTCCCCATTGGGGCTCCTCAGGGTCCCTACGAGCAGTACTTC. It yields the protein CASSLFPIGAPQGPYEQYF.

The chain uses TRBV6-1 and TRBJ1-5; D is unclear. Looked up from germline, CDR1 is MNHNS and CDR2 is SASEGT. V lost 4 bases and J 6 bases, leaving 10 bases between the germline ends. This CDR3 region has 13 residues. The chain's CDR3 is CASSVEAIQPQHF. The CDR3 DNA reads TGTGCCAGCAGTGTCGAGGCCATTCAGCCCCAGCATTTT.

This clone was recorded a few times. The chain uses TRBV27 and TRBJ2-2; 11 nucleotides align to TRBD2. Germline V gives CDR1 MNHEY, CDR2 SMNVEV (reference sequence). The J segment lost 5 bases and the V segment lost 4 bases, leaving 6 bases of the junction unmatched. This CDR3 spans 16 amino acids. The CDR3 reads CASSSLLAGVTGELFF. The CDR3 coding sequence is TGTGCCAGCAGTTCCCTACTAGCGGGGGTAACCGGGGAGCTGTTTTTT.